This T cell receptor beta chain came from a study of cytomegalovirus exposure and HLA in healthy donors. General study points: Whilst most TCR sequences proved rare, a subset of public TCRs occurred across many donors.

It was with 60 Vbeta and 13 Jbeta primers that the PCR ran. Here immunoSEQ multiplex PCR was the method, and the copy in TCRdb shows in-frame clones only, minus some. The sample lists almost 200,000 clones, around three quarters occurring once. Notes on this clone: Its specificity is not known.

Sequencing was done on a sample of PBMCs. The receptor comes from a young man in good health and CMV-seronegative.

The CDR3, as DNA: TGTGCCAGCAGCGTAGAAGGTCCGACTGGAAGTGGGGCCAACGTCCTGACTTTC. Its translation: CASSVEGPTGSGANVLTF. The chain employs TRBV9 and TRBJ2-6; D is undetermined. The germline CDR1 and CDR2 sequences are SGDLS and YYNGEE. The CDR3 has 18 residues. The V end lost 0 bases, the J end lost 3 bases, and 16 bases lay between the germline ends.